Listed below are T cell receptor beta chains from one sample, sequenced in a study of cytomegalovirus exposure and HLA in healthy donors. The repertoire was sequenced with immunoSEQ multiplex PCR; TCRdb's copy has only in-frame clones and lacks some. Among fewer than 200,000 clones listed, approximately 82% were seen once. Sequencing was done on a sample of PBMCs. Every receptor here comes from a man aged 40-49 years in good health and CMV-seropositive. Each CDR3 is given without its conserved first and last residue. D genes are given only for firm matches.

v_gene	j_gene	d_gene	CDR3aa
TRBV14	TRBJ2-5	.	ASSHQFGGVQETQY
TRBV12-5	TRBJ2-7	TRBD2	ASGPGTSGSYEQY
TRBV29-1	TRBJ1-2	.	SVDRGYT
TRBV5-4	TRBJ1-2	.	ASSLARLGLSNYGYT
TRBV28	TRBJ2-1	TRBD2	ASSLGLGGSSEQF
TRBV7-3	TRBJ2-5	.	ASSLGQGRYQETQY
TRBV2	TRBJ2-3	.	ASSDQGLSTDTQY
TRBV28	TRBJ1-2	.	ASSYAGGAYGYT
TRBV7-2	TRBJ2-1	TRBD2	ASSSGTTNEQF
TRBV2	TRBJ1-1	.	ASRGTRMNTEAF
TRBV7-7	TRBJ2-7	TRBD1	ASSLDPGQESSYEQY
TRBV5-1	.	TRBD1	ASSLAGTGIPYEQY
TRBV5-1	TRBJ2-1	TRBD2	ASSLKAGDHNEQF
TRBV2	TRBJ2-7	.	ASSESRYEQY
TRBV6-5	TRBJ2-7	.	ASSVHYEQY
TRBV30	TRBJ2-3	TRBD2	AWSRASGTADTQY
TRBV6-5	TRBJ2-2	.	ASSYLGGTGELF
TRBV5-1	TRBJ1-1	.	ASSWSGTEAF
TRBV29-1	TRBJ1-1	.	SVRGGGGTEAF
TRBV5-6	TRBJ2-5	TRBD1	ASSLGGGETQY
TRBV5-1	TRBJ2-1	.	ASSLTLDEQF
TRBV7-2	.	TRBD1	ASSLAPQGTYSYEQY
TRBV10-3	TRBJ1-2	TRBD1	AISGQGAGNYGYT
TRBV6-1	TRBJ2-7	.	ASRQGYEQY
TRBV27	TRBJ2-5	.	ASSFQGNQETQY
TRBV28	TRBJ2-1	TRBD2	ASPPGGRSSYNEQF
TRBV25-1	TRBJ2-1	TRBD2	ASSEFANGGREQF
TRBV28	TRBJ1-2	TRBD1	ASTPEGARYGYT
TRBV2	TRBJ2-7	TRBD2	ASSALGREVEQY
TRBV5-8	TRBJ1-3	.	ASNSGTRGNTIY
TRBV5-1	TRBJ2-2	TRBD2	ASSPLAGGIAGELF
TRBV29-1	TRBJ1-1	.	SVDDKYLNTEAF
TRBV19	TRBJ1-5	.	ASSTGAGSNQPQH
TRBV28	.	TRBD2	ASRGFEAGEGEQY
TRBV13	TRBJ2-5	.	ASSLDPARETQY
TRBV2	TRBJ1-1	TRBD1	ASSARTGMNTEAF
TRBV5-1	TRBJ1-1	TRBD1	ASSLGGQGSEAF
TRBV5-1	TRBJ2-1	.	ASSLDSGSYNEQF
TRBV4-3	TRBJ2-3	.	ASSQDRASTDTQY
TRBV9	TRBJ2-5	TRBD2	ASSGKGDGREREQY
TRBV6-1	TRBJ1-5	.	ATRETNQPQH
TRBV29-1	TRBJ2-3	TRBD2	SVAGGRAKVVSTDTQY
TRBV28	TRBJ2-7	TRBD2	ASSLLAGEQY
TRBV4-3	TRBJ1-6	TRBD1	ASSQAQGKVYSPLH
TRBV7-6	TRBJ1-3	TRBD1	ASSLSIDRVTGNTIY
TRBV6-5	TRBJ2-1	.	ASTLDTSSNEQF
TRBV21-1	TRBJ2-1	.	ASSNGTKNNEQF
TRBV10-3	TRBJ1-5	.	AISESGGNQPQH
TRBV4-1	TRBJ1-1	TRBD1	ASSQPDRVNTEAF
TRBV2	TRBJ1-3	TRBD1	ASSDRGGNTIY
TRBV7-7	TRBJ1-4	TRBD1	ASSLQQGPNEKLF
TRBV28	TRBJ1-2	.	ASSTSLYYGYT
TRBV5-1	TRBJ2-2	.	ASSPNTGELF
TRBV28	TRBJ1-5	.	ASSLFQGSNQPQH
TRBV9	TRBJ2-7	.	ASSGRGGEFYEQY
TRBV7-3	TRBJ2-6	TRBD1	ASSAHPTGTGVPGANVLT